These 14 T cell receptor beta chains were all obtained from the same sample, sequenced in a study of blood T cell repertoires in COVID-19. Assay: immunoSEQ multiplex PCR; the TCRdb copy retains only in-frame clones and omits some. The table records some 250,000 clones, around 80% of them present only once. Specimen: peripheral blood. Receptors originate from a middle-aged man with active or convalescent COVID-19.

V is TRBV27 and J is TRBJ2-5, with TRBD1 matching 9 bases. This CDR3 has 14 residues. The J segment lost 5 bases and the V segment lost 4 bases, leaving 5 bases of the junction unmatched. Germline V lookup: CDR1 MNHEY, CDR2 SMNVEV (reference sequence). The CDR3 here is CASSSGTGRETQYF. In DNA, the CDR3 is TGTGCCAGCAGTTCCGGGACAGGGAGGGAGACCCAGTACTTC.

The CDR3 DNA follows: TGTGCCAGCAGTTTAGCGCTAGGCCATGGCTACACCTTC. Its translation is CASSLALGHGYTF. This sequence joins TRBV12-3 or TRBV12-4 and TRBJ1-2; D ambiguous. Trimming shortened V by 0 bases and J by 6 bases, and 8 bases separated the two germline ends. The CDR3 has 13 residues.

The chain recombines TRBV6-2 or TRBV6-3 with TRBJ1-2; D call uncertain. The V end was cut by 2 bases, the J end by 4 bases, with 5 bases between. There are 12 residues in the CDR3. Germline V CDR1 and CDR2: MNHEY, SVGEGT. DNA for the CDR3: TGTGCCAGCAGTTACGAAGCCTATGGCTACACCTTC. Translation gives CASSYEAYGYTF.

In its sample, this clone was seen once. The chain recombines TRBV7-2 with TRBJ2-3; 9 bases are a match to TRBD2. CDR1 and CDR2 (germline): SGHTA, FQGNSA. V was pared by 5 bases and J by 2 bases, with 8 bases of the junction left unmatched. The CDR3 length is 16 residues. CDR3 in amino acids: CASSPPGLAYTDTQYF. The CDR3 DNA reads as TGTGCCAGCAGCCCCCCGGGACTAGCCTACACAGATACGCAGTATTTT.

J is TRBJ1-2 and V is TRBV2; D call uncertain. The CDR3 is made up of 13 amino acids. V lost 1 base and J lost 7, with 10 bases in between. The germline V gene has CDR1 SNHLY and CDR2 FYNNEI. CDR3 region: CASSEGGLGGYTF. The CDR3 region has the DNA TGTGCCAGCAGTGAAGGAGGGTTAGGTGGCTACACCTTC. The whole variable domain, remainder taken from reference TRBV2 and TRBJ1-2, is EPEVTQTPSHQVTQMGQEVILRCVPISNHLYFYWYRQILGQKVEFLVSFYNNEISEKSEIFDDQFSVERPDGSNFTLKIRSTKLEDSAMYFCASSEGGLGGYTFGSGTRLTVV.

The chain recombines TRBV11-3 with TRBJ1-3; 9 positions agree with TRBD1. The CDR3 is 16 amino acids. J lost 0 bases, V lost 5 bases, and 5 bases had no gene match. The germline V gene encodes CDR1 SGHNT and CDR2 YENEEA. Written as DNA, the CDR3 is TGTGCCAGCAGCACGGACAGGGGAACCTCTGGAAACACCATATATTTT. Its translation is CASSTDRGTSGNTIYF.

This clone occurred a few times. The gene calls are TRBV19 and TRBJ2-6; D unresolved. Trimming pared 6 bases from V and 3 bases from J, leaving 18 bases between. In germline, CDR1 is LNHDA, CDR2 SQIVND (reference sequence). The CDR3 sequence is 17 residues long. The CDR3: CASSPIRGGGGANVLTF. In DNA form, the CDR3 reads TGTGCCAGTAGCCCCATCCGCGGTGGTGGTGGGGCCAACGTCCTGACTTTC.

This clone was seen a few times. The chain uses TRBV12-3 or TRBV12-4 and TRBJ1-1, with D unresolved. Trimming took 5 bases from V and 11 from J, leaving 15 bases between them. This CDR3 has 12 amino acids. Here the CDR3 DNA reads TGTGCCAGCAGTCTACGGGTCATTGGGGCTTTCTTT. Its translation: CASSLRVIGAFF.

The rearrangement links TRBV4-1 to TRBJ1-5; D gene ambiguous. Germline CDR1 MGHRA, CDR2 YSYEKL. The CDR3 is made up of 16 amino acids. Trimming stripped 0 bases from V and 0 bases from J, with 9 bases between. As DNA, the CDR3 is TGCGCCAGCAGCCAAGATCTAGGTGGTAGCAATCAGCCCCAGCATTTT. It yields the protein CASSQDLGGSNQPQHF.

The chain's CDR3 is CASSPPGTGKETQYF. CDR3 DNA: TGTGCCAGCTCACCACCTGGGACAGGGAAAGAGACCCAGTACTTC. The chain couples TRBV18 to TRBJ2-5; 9 bases match TRBD1. Germline V CDR1 and CDR2: KGHSH, LQKENI. The CDR3 has 15 amino acids. V shed 0 bases, J shed 3 bases, and the junction held 2 bases outside the gene matches.

In DNA form, the CDR3 reads TGTGCCAGCAGTTACTCGAACAGGGCCCCGGGTGGCTACACCTTC. Its protein is CASSYSNRAPGGYTF. J is TRBJ1-2 and V is TRBV6-5, with D perhaps TRBD1 (6 bases). Germline V gene data show CDR1 as MNHEY and CDR2 as SVGAGI. V lost 0 bases, J lost 7 bases, and 15 bases lay in between. This CDR3 is built from 15 residues.

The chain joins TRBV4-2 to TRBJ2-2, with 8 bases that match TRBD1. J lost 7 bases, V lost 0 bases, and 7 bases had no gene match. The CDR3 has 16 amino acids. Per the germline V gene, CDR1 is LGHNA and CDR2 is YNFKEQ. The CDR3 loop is CASSQDWTGYVGELFF. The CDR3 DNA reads TGTGCCAGCAGCCAAGACTGGACAGGGTACGTCGGGGAGCTGTTTTTT.

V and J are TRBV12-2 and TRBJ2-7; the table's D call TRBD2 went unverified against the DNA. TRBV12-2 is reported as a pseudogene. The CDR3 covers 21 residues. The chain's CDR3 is CASRLAKGGTRDSTLTYEQYF. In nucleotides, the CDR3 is TGTGCAAGTCGCTTAGCGAAGGGAGGGACAAGAGACAGCACTTTAACCTACGAGCAGTACTTC.

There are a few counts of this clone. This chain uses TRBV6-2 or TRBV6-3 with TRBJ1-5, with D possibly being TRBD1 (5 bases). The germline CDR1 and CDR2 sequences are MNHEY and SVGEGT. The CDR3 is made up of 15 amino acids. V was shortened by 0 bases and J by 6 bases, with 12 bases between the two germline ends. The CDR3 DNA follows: TGTGCCAGCAGTTACTCTCCGGGGGTTTTTCAGCCCCAGCATTTT. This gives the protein CASSYSPGVFQPQHF.